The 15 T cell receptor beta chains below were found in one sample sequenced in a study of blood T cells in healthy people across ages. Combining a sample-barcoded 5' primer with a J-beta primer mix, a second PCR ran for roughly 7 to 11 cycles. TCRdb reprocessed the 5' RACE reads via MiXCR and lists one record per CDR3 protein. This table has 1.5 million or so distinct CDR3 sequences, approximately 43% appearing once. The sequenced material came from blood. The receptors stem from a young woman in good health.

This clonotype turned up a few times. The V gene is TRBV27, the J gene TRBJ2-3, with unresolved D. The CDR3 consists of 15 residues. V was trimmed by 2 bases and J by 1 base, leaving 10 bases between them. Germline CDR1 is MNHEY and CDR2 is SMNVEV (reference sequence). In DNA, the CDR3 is TGTGCCAGCAGTTTAGGGCCTTGGGGCACAGATACGCAGTATTTT. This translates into CASSLGPWGTDTQYF.

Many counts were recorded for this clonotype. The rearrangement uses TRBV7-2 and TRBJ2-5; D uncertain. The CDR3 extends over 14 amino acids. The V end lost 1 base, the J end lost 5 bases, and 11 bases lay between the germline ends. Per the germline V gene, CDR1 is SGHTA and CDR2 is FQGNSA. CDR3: CASSLVLNWETQYF. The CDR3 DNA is TGTGCCAGCAGCTTAGTTCTTAACTGGGAGACCCAGTACTTC.

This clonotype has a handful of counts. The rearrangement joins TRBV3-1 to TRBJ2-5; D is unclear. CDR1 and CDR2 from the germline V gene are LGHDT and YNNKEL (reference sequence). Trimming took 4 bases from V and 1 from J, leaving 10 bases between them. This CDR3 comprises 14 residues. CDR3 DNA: TGTGCCAGCAGCCTGCGGCGGCTCCAAGAGACCCAGTACTTC. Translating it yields CASSLRRLQETQYF.

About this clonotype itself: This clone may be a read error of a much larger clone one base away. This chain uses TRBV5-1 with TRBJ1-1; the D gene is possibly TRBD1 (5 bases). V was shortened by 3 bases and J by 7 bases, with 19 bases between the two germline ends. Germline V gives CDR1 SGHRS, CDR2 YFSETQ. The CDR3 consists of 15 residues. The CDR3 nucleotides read TGCGCCAGCAGCTGGGCCAGAGGGGAGACAATTGAAGCTTTCTTT. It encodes CASSWARGETIEAFF.

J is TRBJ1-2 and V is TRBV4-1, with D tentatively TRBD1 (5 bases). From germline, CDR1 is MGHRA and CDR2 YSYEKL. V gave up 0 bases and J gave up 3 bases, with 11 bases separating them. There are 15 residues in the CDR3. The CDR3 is CASSQDLGLDYGYTF. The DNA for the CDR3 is TGCGCCAGCAGCCAAGACCTGGGGCTGGACTATGGCTACACCTTC.

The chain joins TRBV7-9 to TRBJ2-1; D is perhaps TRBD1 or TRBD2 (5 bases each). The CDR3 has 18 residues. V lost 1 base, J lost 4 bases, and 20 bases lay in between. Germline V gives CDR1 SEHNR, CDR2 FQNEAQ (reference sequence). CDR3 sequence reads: CASSLEVGRQGLYNEQFF. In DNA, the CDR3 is TGTGCCAGCAGCTTAGAAGTGGGACGGCAGGGCCTATACAATGAGCAGTTCTTC.

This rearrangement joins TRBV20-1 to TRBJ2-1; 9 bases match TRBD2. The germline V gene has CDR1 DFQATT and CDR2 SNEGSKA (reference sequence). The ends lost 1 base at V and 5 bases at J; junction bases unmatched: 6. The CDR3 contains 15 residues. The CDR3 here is CSARVLTSGHNEQFF. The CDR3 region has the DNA TGCAGTGCTAGAGTGTTGACTAGCGGCCACAATGAGCAGTTCTTC.

CDR3 protein: CATSRGDRKNTEAFF. As DNA, the CDR3 is TGTGCCACCAGCAGAGGGGACAGGAAGAACACTGAAGCTTTCTTT. The chain employs TRBV15 and TRBJ1-1, with TRBD1 matching 8 bases. The J segment lost 1 base and the V segment lost 1 base, leaving 2 bases of the junction unmatched. From germline, CDR1 is LNHNV and CDR2 YYDKDF (reference sequence). CDR3 length equals 15 residues.

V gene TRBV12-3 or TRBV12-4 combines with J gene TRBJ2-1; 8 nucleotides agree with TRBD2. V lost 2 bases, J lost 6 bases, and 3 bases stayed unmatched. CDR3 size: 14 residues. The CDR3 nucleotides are TGTGCCAGCAGTTTAACGGGGGGGCCCAATGAGCAGTTCTTC. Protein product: CASSLTGGPNEQFF.

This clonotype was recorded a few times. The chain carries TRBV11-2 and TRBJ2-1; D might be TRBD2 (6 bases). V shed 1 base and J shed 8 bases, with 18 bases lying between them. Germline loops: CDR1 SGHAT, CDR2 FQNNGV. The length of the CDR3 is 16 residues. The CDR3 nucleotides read TGTGCCAGCAGCTTAGTTCCGGGACTCCTTTCCTATGAGCAGTTCTTC. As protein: CASSLVPGLLSYEQFF.

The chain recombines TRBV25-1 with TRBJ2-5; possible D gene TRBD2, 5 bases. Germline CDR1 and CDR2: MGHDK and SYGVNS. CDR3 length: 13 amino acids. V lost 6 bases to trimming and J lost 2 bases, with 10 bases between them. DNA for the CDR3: TGTGCCAGCAGCGGGGATGAACAAGAGACCCAGTACTTC. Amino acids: CASSGDEQETQYF. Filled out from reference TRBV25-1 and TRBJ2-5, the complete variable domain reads EADIYQTPRYLVIGTGKKITLECSQTMGHDKMYWYQQDPGMELHLIHYSYGVNSTEKGDLSSESTVSRIRTEHFPLTLESARPSHTSQYLCASSGDEQETQYFGPGTRLLVL.

The CDR3 loop is CASSLRGIGNQPQHF. CDR3 nucleotides: TGCGCCAGCAGCTTGAGGGGTATTGGCAATCAGCCCCAGCATTTT. The chain recombines TRBV5-1 with TRBJ1-5; the D gene is possibly TRBD1 (5 bases). The germline V gene encodes CDR1 SGHRS and CDR2 YFSETQ. The CDR3 is 15 residues long. The germline V and J ends were trimmed by 1 base and 2 bases, with 10 bases remaining between them.

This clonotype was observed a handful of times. The DNA for the CDR3 is TGTGCCAGCAGGGCCCGGGACAGGACGACTAACTATGGCTACACCTTC. Translating it yields CASRARDRTTNYGYTF. The genes are TRBV7-2 and TRBJ1-2, with 8 bases lining up with TRBD1. Germline values: CDR1 SGHTA, CDR2 FQGNSA. J was trimmed by 0 bases and V by 6 bases; bases with no gene match: 9. This CDR3 is 16 amino acids long.

The CDR3 spells CASSAGSFYGYTF. In DNA, the CDR3 is TGTGCCAGCAGTGCAGGGAGCTTCTATGGCTACACCTTC. The V and J genes are TRBV6-1 and TRBJ1-2; weak D call: TRBD1 (5 bases). Germline assignment: CDR1 MNHNS and CDR2 SASEGT. There are 13 residues in the CDR3. The V end was cut by 4 bases, the J end by 4 bases, with 10 bases between.

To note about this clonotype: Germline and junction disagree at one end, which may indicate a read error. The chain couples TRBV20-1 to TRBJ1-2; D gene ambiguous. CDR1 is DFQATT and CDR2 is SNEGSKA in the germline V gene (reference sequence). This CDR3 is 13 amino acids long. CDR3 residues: CSARTGLAYGYTF. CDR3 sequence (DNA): TGCAGTGCTAGGACGGGGTTGGCCTATGGCTACACTTTC.